The 9 T cell receptor beta chains below were found in one sample sequenced in a study of identical twins. TCRdb reprocessed the 5' RACE reads via MiXCR and lists one record per CDR3 protein. The data contain some 710,000 distinct CDR3 sequences, 5.5% to 6.5% of them singletons. The sequencing sample was made of naive T cells sorted from blood. The receptors originated from a man between 18 and 35 years old in good health.

At least ten counts were recorded for this clonotype. This sequence joins TRBV5-1 and TRBJ2-2; D is possibly TRBD1 (6 bases). Trimming took 3 bases from V and 4 from J, leaving 16 bases between them. Germline CDR1 reads SGHRS; CDR2 reads YFSETQ. CDR3 length: 16 amino acids. CDR3: CASSSIQGPSTGELFF. CDR3 DNA sequence: TGCGCCAGCAGCTCGATACAGGGACCCAGCACCGGGGAGCTGTTTTTT.

There are many counts of this clonotype. The chain carries TRBV5-1 and TRBJ2-3, with D perhaps being TRBD1 or TRBD2 (6 bases each). The CDR3 length is 15 residues. Germline V CDR1 and CDR2: SGHRS, YFSETQ. Trimming left V 1 base short and J 4 bases short, with 13 bases between. In nucleotides, the CDR3 is TGCGCCAGCAGCTTGTGGGGGGCGACCTCAGATACGCAGTATTTT. Protein sequence: CASSLWGATSDTQYF.

There are a few counts of this clonotype. The rearrangement joins TRBV5-1 to TRBJ2-7, with no clear D. The V gene lost 0 bases and the J gene lost 6 bases, with 13 bases spanning the gap. The CDR3 consists of 14 residues. Germline CDR1 reads SGHRS; CDR2 reads YFSETQ. This chain's CDR3 is CASSLEPYKGEQYV. CDR3 DNA sequence: TGCGCCAGCAGCTTGGAACCTTATAAGGGCGAGCAGTACGTC.

This chain connects TRBV6-1 to TRBJ2-1; 10 nucleotides align to TRBD1. J was trimmed by 4 bases and V by 6 bases; bases with no gene match: 9. CDR1 and CDR2 (germline): MNHNS, SASEGT. The CDR3 extends over 16 amino acids. This CDR3 reads CASRPTDRGPYNEQFF. The DNA for the CDR3 is TGTGCCAGCAGGCCGACAGACAGGGGGCCTTACAATGAGCAGTTCTTC.

This clonotype has only a few counts. The CDR3 loop is CASGSGDRNNEQFF. For the CDR3, the DNA is TGTGCTAGTGGTTCGGGGGACAGAAACAATGAGCAGTTCTTC. The V and J genes are TRBV12-5 and TRBJ2-1, with D perhaps TRBD1 (7 bases). In germline, CDR1 is LGHNT, CDR2 FRNRAP. The CDR3 totals 14 residues. Trimming stripped 4 bases from V and 5 bases from J, with 12 bases between.

There are many counts of this clonotype. This chain joins TRBV5-1 and TRBJ1-5, with D maybe TRBD1 (5 bases). CDR1 and CDR2 from the germline V gene are SGHRS and YFSETQ. There are 14 residues in the CDR3. V was cut by 2 bases and J by 5 bases, with 11 bases left in between. The CDR3 DNA reads as TGCGCCAGCAGCTTAGACAGCGGTCATCAGCCCCAGCATTTT. This translates into CASSLDSGHQPQHF.

The V gene is TRBV14, the J gene TRBJ2-2, with D maybe TRBD2 (6 bases). Trimming left V 0 bases short and J 4 bases short, with 15 bases between. CDR1 and CDR2 from the germline V gene are SGHDN and FVKESK. The CDR3 extends over 17 amino acids. CDR3 amino acids: CASSQDHSGWGTGELFF. The CDR3 DNA reads TGTGCCAGCAGCCAAGATCATAGCGGTTGGGGCACCGGGGAGCTGTTTTTT.

This clonotype was counted at least ten times. The J gene is TRBJ2-3, the V gene TRBV12-3 or TRBV12-4; 7 bases align to TRBD2. CDR3 size: 14 residues. V lost 3 bases, J lost 2 bases, and 2 bases stayed unmatched. CDR3 loop: CASSFGGDTDTQYF. The CDR3 nucleotides are TGTGCCAGCAGTTTTGGGGGGGACACAGATACGCAGTATTTT.

The chain carries TRBV7-9 and TRBJ2-5; D gene uncertain. V was trimmed by 3 bases and J by 3 bases, leaving 11 bases between them. Germline V gene lookup returns CDR1 SEHNR and CDR2 FQNEAQ (reference sequence). The CDR3 sequence is 14 residues long. The CDR3 DNA reads TGTGCCAGCAGCTTGTCCTCGGTTGAAGAGACCCAGTACTTC. Protein sequence: CASSLSSVEETQYF.